Detailed here is one T cell receptor beta chain. The data originate from a study of control samples from healthy donors and cancer patients. Here immunoSEQ multiplex PCR was the method, and the copy in TCRdb shows in-frame clones only, minus some. Here the sample spans tens of thousands of clones, 89% being singletons. With V trimmed by 7 bases and J by 6 bases, 7 bases remained unmatched. Germline CDR1 is SQVTM and CDR2 is ANQGSEA. There are 12 residues in the CDR3. The chain joins TRBV29-1 to TRBJ1-1; TRBD1 matches 8 bases. This TCR was recovered from a man aged 50-60 years in good health. Sequencing used blood. CDR3 region: CSAGTGVAEAFF. In DNA form, the CDR3 reads TGCAGCGCCGGGACAGGAGTGGCTGAAGCTTTCTTT.